This paragraph reports one T cell receptor beta chain. The antigen is undetermined. TCRdb reprocessed the RT-PCR reads via MiXCR and lists one record per CDR3 protein. The data contain 500,000 to 600,000 distinct CDR3 sequences, around 10% of them singletons. This entry belongs to a study of response to subunit inactivated influenza vaccine. General study findings and limits: Every seasonal influenza vaccination brings in few new T cells, the authors suggested.

There are 12 residues in the CDR3. Germline lookup yields CDR1 SGHRS and CDR2 YFSETQ. Trimming pared 0 bases from V and 7 bases from J, leaving 8 bases between. The data were also submitted as part of a second study, on T cells expressing NK-cell markers. That publication notes: 5'RACE template switching with UMIs generated TCR beta cDNA. Sorted T-cell subsets CD3+CD56+NKG2C+, CD3+CD56+NKG2C- and CD3+CD56-NKG2C+ were TCR beta-sequenced. One of eight sequenced donors was HCMV-seronegative; the other seven were seropositive. Researchers report these clonotypes also headed the CD3+CD56-NKG2C+ fraction in a handful of donors.

The rearrangement links TRBV5-1 to TRBJ2-7; D gene uncertain. Specimen: PBMCs from blood, collected on the day of vaccination. The sequence derives from a man between 50 and 59 years old who received an inactivated influenza vaccine. The CDR3 is CASSLGGEEQYF. CDR3 DNA sequence: TGCGCCAGCAGCTTGGGAGGCGAAGAGCAGTACTTC.